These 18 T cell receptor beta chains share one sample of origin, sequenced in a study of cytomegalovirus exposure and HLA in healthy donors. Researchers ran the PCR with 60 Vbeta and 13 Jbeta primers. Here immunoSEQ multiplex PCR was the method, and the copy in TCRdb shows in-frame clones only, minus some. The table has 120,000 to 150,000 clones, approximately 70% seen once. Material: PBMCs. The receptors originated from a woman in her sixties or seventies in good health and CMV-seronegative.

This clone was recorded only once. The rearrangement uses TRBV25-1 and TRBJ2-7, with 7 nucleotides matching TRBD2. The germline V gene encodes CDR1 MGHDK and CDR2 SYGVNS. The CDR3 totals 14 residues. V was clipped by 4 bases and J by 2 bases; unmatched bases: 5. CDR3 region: CASSGGGTTYEQYF. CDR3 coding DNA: TGTGCCAGCAGTGGGGGTGGGACTACCTACGAGCAGTACTTC.

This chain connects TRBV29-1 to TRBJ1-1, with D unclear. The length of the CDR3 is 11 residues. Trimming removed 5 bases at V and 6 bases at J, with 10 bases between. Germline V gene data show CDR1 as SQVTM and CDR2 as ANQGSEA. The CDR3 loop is CSVSYSAEAFF. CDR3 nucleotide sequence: TGCAGCGTTTCCTATTCGGCTGAAGCTTTCTTT.

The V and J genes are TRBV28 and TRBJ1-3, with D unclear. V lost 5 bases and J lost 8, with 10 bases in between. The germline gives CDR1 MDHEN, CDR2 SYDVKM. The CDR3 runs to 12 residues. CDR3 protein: CASSPSEDTIYF. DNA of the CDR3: TGTGCCAGCAGTCCATCGGAGGACACCATATATTTT.

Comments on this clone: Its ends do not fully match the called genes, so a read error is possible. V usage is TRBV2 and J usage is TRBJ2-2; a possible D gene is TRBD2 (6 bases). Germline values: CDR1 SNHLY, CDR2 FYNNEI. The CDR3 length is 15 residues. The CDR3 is CASRSLARNTGGLFF. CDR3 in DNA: TGTGCCAGCAGAAGTCTAGCGAGGAACACCGGGGGGCTGTTTTTT. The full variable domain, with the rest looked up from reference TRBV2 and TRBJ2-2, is EPEVTQTPSHQVTQMGQEVILRCVPISNHLYFYWYRQILGQKVEFLVSFYNNEISEKSEIFDDQFSVERPDGSNFTLKIRSTKLEDSAMYFCASRSLARNTGGLFFGEGSRLTVL.

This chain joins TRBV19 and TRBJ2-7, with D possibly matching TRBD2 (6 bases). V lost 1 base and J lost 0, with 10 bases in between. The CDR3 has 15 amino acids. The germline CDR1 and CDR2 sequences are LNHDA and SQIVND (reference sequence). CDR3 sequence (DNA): TGTGCCAGTAGTATAGTTAGCGGACCCTCCTACGAGCAGTACTTC. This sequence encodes CASSIVSGPSYEQYF.

In DNA form, the CDR3 reads TGTGCCAGCAGTGTTACGGGACTAAGGTCGCGCTATGGCTACACCTTC. The encoded protein is CASSVTGLRSRYGYTF. The V call is TRBV6-1, the J call TRBJ1-2; a weak D match, TRBD1 (5 bases). V lost 4 bases and J lost 4, with 19 bases in between. CDR1 and CDR2 (germline): MNHNS, SASEGT. This CDR3 contains 16 residues.

The CDR3 loop reads CASSPWSRAGDTQYF. CDR3 in DNA: TGTGCCAGCAGCCCGTGGAGCCGAGCGGGAGATACGCAGTATTTT. The V call is TRBV9, the J call TRBJ2-3, with D possibly TRBD2 on 6 matching bases. The V end lost 4 bases, the J end lost 5 bases, and 17 bases lay between the germline ends. Germline V gene sequence: CDR1 SGDLS, CDR2 YYNGEE. This CDR3 spans 15 amino acids.

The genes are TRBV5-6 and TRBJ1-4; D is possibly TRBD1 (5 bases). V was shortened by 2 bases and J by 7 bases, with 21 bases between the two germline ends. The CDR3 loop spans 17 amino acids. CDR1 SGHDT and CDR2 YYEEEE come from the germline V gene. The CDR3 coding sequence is TGTGCCAGCAGCTTAGGCTCCGCAGGGATGGGTCCTGAAAAACTGTTTTTT. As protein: CASSLGSAGMGPEKLFF.

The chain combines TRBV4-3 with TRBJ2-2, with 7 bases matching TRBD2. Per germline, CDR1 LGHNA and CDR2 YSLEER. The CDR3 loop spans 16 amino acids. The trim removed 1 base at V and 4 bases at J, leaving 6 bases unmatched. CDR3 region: CASSQGVTSRTGELFF. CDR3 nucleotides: TGCGCCAGCAGCCAAGGGGTGACTAGCCGCACCGGGGAGCTGTTTTTT.

CDR3 bases: TGCGCCAGCAGACCTGGGGGGAGGACGAACACTGAAGCTTTCTTT. Translating it yields CASRPGGRTNTEAFF. The gene calls are TRBV5-1 and TRBJ1-1; weak D call: TRBD1 (5 bases). In germline, CDR1 is SGHRS, CDR2 YFSETQ. The CDR3 covers 15 residues. Between the trimmed V and J ends, which lost 5 bases and 1 base, there was a span of 15 bases.

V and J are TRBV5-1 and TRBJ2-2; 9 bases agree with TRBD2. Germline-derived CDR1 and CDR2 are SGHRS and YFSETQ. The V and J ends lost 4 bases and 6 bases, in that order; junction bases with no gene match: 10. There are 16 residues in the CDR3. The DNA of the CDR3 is TGCGCCAGCAGCCCCCGGACTAGCGTACCAGCCGGGGAGCTGTTTTTT. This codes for CASSPRTSVPAGELFF.

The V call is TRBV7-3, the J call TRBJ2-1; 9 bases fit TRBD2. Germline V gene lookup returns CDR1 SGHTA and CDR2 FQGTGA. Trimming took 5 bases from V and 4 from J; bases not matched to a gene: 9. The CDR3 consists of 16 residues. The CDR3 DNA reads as TGTGCCAGCAGCCCAAGACTAGCGGAGACTTACAATGAGCAGTTCTTC. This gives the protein CASSPRLAETYNEQFF.

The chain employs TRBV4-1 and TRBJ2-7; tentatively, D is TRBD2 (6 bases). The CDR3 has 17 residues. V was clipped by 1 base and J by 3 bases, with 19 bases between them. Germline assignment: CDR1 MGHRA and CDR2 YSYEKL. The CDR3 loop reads CASSQARRGDHHYEQYF. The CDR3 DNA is TGCGCCAGCAGCCAAGCAAGGCGGGGCGACCACCACTACGAGCAGTACTTC.

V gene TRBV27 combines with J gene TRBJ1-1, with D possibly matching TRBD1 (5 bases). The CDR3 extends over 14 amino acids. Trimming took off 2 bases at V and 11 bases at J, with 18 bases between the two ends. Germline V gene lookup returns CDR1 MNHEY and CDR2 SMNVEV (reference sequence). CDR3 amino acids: CASSLGGARDWAFF. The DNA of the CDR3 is TGTGCCAGCAGTTTAGGAGGGGCCCGTGATTGGGCTTTCTTT.

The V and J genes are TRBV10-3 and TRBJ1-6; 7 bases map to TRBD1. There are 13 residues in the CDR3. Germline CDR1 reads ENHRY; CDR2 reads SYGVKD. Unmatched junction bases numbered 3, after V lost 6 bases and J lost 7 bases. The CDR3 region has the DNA TGTGCCATCAGGAGGGGGCTCAATTCACCCCTCCACTTT. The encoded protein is CAIRRGLNSPLHF.

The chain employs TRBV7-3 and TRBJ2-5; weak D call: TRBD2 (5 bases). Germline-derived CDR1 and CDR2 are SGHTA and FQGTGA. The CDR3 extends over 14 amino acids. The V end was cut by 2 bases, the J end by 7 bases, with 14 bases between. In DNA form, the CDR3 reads TGTGCCAGCAGCTTATGGCCCGGAGGAGGGACCCAGTACTTC. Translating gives CASSLWPGGGTQYF. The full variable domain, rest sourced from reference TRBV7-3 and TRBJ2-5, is GAGVSQTPSNKVTEKGKYVELRCDPISGHTALYWYRQSLGQGPEFLIYFQGTGAADDSGLPNDRFFAVRPEGSVSTLKIQRTERGDSAVYLCASSLWPGGGTQYFGPGTRLLVL.

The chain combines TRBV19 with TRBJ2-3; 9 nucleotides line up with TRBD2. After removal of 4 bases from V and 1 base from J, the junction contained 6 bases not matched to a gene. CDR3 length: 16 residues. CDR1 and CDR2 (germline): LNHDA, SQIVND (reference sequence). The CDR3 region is CASSKGTSFGTDTQYF. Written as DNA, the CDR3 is TGTGCCAGTAGTAAAGGGACTAGCTTTGGCACAGATACGCAGTATTTT.

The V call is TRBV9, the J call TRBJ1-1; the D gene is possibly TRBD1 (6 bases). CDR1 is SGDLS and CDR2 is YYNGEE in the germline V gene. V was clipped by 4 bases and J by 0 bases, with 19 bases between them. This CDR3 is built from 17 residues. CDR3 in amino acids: CASSLKPQGTLNTEAFF. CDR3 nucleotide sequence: TGTGCCAGCAGCTTAAAACCCCAGGGGACCTTGAACACTGAAGCTTTCTTT. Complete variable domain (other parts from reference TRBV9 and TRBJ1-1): DSGVTQTPKHLITATGQRVTLRCSPRSGDLSVYWYQQSLDQGLQFLIQYYNGEERAKGNILERFSAQQFPDLHSELNLSSLELGDSALYFCASSLKPQGTLNTEAFFGQGTRLTVV.